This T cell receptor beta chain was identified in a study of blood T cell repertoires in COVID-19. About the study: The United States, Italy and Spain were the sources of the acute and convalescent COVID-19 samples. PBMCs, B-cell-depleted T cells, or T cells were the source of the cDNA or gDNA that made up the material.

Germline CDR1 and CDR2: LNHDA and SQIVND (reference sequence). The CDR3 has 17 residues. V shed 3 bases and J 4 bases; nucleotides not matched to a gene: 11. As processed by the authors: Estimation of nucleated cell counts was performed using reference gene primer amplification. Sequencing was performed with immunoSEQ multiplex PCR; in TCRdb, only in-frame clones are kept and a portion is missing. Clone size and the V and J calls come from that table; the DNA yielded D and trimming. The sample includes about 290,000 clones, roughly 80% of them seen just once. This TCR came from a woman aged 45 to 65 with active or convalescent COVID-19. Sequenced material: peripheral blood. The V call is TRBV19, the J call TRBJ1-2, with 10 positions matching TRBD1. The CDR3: CASSIATGGGLSYGYTF. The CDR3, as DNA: TGTGCCAGTAGTATCGCGACAGGGGGCGGGTTAAGCTATGGCTACACCTTC.